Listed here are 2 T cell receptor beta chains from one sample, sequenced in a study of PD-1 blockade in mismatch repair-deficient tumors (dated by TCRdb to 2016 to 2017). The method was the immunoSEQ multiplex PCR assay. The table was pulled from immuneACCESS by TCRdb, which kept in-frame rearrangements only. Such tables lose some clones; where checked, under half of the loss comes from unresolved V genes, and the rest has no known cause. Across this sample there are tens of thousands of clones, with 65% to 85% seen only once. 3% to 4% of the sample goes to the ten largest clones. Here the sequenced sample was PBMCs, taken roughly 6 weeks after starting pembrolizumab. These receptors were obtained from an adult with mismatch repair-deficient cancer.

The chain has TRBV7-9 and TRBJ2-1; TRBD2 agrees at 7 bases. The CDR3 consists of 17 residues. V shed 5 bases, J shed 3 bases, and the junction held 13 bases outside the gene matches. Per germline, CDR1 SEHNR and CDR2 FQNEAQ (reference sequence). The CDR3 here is CASSAKLAGVLYNEQFF. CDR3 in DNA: TGTGCCAGCAGCGCGAAACTTGCGGGAGTCCTCTACAATGAGCAGTTCTTC.

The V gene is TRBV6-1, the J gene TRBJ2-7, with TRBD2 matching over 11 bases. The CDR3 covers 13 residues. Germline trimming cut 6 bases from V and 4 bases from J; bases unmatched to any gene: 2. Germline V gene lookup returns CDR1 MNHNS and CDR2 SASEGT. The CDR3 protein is CASRASGRYEQYF. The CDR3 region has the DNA TGTGCCAGCAGGGCTAGCGGGAGGTACGAGCAGTACTTC.